This T cell receptor (beta chain) was documented in a study of cytomegalovirus exposure and HLA in healthy donors. PCR involved 60 Vbeta and 13 Jbeta primers. TCRdb's copy holds only in-frame clones and misses some; the assay was immunoSEQ multiplex PCR. The table lists about 110,000 clones. The V end lost 0 bases, the J end lost 6 bases, and 16 bases lay between the germline ends. CDR1 is SGHDT, CDR2 YYEEEE, per germline. CDR3 length: 17 residues. The study sampled nominally healthy donors, though unrecorded immune exposures were likely. This sequence was found in a man aged 18 to 29 in good health and CMV-seronegative. The source material was PBMCs. The chain couples TRBV5-6 to TRBJ1-6; the D is unclear. The CDR3 loop reads CASSLEAATASNSPLHF. CDR3 DNA sequence: TGTGCCAGCAGCTTGGAGGCGGCCACTGCCTCTAATTCACCCCTCCACTTT.